The 11 T cell receptor beta chains below all came from one sample that was sequenced in a study of T-cell reconstitution after alpha-beta-depleted transplantation in children. The authors prepared the TCRbeta library with unique molecular identifiers. TCRdb re-analysed the PCR reads in MiXCR, keeping a single row per CDR3 protein. Here the sample spans over 150,000 distinct CDR3 sequences, around 10% being singletons. The sample here was PBMCs, taken before TCRalphabeta/CD19-depleted stem cell transplant. The source of these receptors is a boy younger than 10 with acute myeloid leukemia, due to receive a stem cell transplant.

The sample holds many counts of this clonotype. J is TRBJ2-7 and V is TRBV6-6, with 8 bases lining up with TRBD1. Looked up from germline, CDR1 is MNHNY and CDR2 is SVGAGI (reference sequence). The CDR3 consists of 13 residues. J was trimmed by 4 bases and V by 4 bases; bases with no gene match: 3. The CDR3 bases are TGTGCCAGCAGTTGGGGACAGGTTTACGAGCAGTACTTC. Protein product: CASSWGQVYEQYF.

The sample holds many counts of this clonotype. The chain combines TRBV12-3 or TRBV12-4 with TRBJ2-3; 7 positions match TRBD1. With 3 bases clipped from V and 0 bases from J, the junction kept 0 bases outside the gene matches. The CDR3 contains 14 residues. The CDR3 DNA sequence: TGTGCCAGCAGTTTGGACAGGAGCACAGATACGCAGTATTTT. The encoded protein is CASSLDRSTDTQYF.

This clonotype has ten or more counts. The genes are TRBV7-2 and TRBJ2-2; D uncertain. Germline V gene data show CDR1 as SGHTA and CDR2 as FQGNSA. CDR3 length equals 13 residues. V was shortened by 2 bases and J by 6 bases, with 7 bases between the two germline ends. CDR3 bases: TGTGCCAGCAGCTTATTAATTGCCGGGGAGCTGTTTTTT. It translates to CASSLLIAGELFF.

This clonotype has ten or more counts. This chain links TRBV15 with TRBJ2-3, with D possibly being TRBD2 (5 bases). The CDR3 has 16 amino acids. Germline CDR1 LNHNV, CDR2 YYDKDF (reference sequence). Between the trimmed V and J ends, which lost 4 bases and 0 bases, there was a span of 14 bases. CDR3 sequence: CATSTRLSASTDTQYF. CDR3 DNA: TGTGCCACCAGCACCCGACTATCGGCCAGCACAGATACGCAGTATTTT. Using reference TRBV15 and TRBJ2-3 for the parts outside the CDR3, the full variable domain is DAMVIQNPRYQVTQFGKPVTLSCSQTLNHNVMYWYQQKSSQAPKLLFHYYDKDFNNEADTPDNFQSRRPNTSFCFLDIRSPGLGDTAMYLCATSTRLSASTDTQYFGPGTRLTVL.

This clonotype has at least ten counts. The V gene is TRBV5-1, the J gene TRBJ1-1, with TRBD1 matching 8 bases. V lost 4 bases, J lost 1 base, and 15 bases stayed unmatched. Looked up from germline, CDR1 is SGHRS and CDR2 is YFSETQ. The CDR3 length is 18 residues. The DNA of the CDR3 is TGCGCCAGCAGCCTGGAGGATCAGGGGGCGGTTAGGAACACTGAAGCTTTCTTT. It encodes CASSLEDQGAVRNTEAFF.

This clonotype was counted many times. V gene TRBV28 combines with J gene TRBJ2-5; 8 nucleotides line up with TRBD1. V was clipped by 6 bases and J by 5 bases; unmatched bases: 11. This CDR3 comprises 15 residues. Looked up from germline, CDR1 is MDHEN and CDR2 is SYDVKM. CDR3 DNA sequence: TGTGCCAGCAGGGCGAGGACAGGGCGTCGGGAGACCCAGTACTTC. Translated: CASRARTGRRETQYF. The full variable domain, its missing parts supplied by reference TRBV28 and TRBJ2-5, is DVKVTQSSRYLVKRTGEKVFLECVQDMDHENMFWYRQDPGLGLRLIYFSYDVKMKEKGDIPEGYSVSREKKERFSLILESASTNQTSMYLCASRARTGRRETQYFGPGTRLLVL.

This clonotype was found a few times. The V gene is TRBV6-1, the J gene TRBJ1-2, with D uncertain. The CDR3 length is 13 residues. Germline V lookup: CDR1 MNHNS, CDR2 SASEGT. Deletions cut 6 bases from V and 2 bases from J, with 10 bases between. CDR3 residues: CASRAEGNYGYTF. The CDR3 coding sequence is TGTGCCAGCAGAGCGGAAGGGAACTATGGCTACACCTTC.

There are many counts of this clonotype. J is TRBJ2-5 and V is TRBV7-2; unclear D gene. This CDR3 has 15 amino acids. The V end was cut by 3 bases, the J end by 5 bases, with 16 bases between. Germline values: CDR1 SGHTA, CDR2 FQGNSA. This CDR3 reads CASSFELGETETQYF. The CDR3 bases are TGTGCCAGCAGCTTTGAGTTAGGAGAAACGGAGACCCAGTACTTC.

At least ten counts were recorded for this clonotype. CDR3 sequence reads: CASSYRLAGINEQFF. In nucleotides, the CDR3 is TGTGCCAGCAGTTATCGACTAGCGGGAATCAATGAGCAGTTCTTC. The chain has TRBV6-5 and TRBJ2-1; the match to TRBD2 covers 11 bases. This CDR3 contains 15 residues. Germline V gene lookup returns CDR1 MNHEY and CDR2 SVGAGI. V was clipped by 3 bases and J by 6 bases; unmatched bases: 4.

The table lists this clonotype with many counts. The genes are TRBV27 and TRBJ2-7; TRBD1 matches 8 bases. This CDR3 contains 14 residues. CDR1 MNHEY and CDR2 SMNVEV come from the germline V gene (reference sequence). V lost 6 bases to trimming and J lost 0 bases; unmatched junction nucleotides: 4. The DNA of the CDR3 is TGTGCCAGCAGAACAGGGGGTTCCTCCTACGAGCAGTACTTC. This gives the protein CASRTGGSSYEQYF.

The sample holds many counts of this clonotype. CDR3 DNA sequence: TGTGCCAGCAGGCTCGACAGGGGGCAAGATACGCAGTATTTT. Protein product: CASRLDRGQDTQYF. The J gene is TRBJ2-3, the V gene TRBV6-6; 10 bases fit TRBD1. CDR1 is MNHNY and CDR2 is SVGAGI in the germline V gene (reference sequence). The trim removed 6 bases at V and 5 bases at J, leaving 5 bases unmatched. The CDR3 is 14 amino acids.